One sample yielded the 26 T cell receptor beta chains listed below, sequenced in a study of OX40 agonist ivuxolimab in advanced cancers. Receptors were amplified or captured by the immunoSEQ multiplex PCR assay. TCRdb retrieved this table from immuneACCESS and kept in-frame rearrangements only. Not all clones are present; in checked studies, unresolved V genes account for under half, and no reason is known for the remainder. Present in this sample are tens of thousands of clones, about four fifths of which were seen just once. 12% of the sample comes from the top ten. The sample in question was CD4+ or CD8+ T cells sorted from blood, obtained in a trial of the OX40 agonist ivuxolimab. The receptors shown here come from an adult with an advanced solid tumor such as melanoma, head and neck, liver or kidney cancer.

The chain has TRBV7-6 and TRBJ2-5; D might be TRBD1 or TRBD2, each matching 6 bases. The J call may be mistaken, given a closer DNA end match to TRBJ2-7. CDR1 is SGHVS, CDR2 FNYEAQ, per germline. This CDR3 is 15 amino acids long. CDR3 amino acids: CASSLKGGRSYEQYF. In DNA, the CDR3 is TGTGCCAGCAGCTTAAAGGGGGGCCGCTCCTACGAGCAGTACTTC.

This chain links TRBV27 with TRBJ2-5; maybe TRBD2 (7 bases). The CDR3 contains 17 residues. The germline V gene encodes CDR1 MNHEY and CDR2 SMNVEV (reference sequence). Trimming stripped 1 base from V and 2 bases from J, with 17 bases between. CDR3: CASSLLTGGPPQETQYF. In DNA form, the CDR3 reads TGTGCCAGCAGTTTATTGACGGGGGGCCCGCCTCAAGAGACCCAGTACTTC.

CDR3 in amino acids: CASAAGGGTGELFF. CDR3 nucleotides: TGTGCCAGCGCAGCGGGGGGAGGAACCGGGGAGCTGTTTTTT. The chain is built from TRBV6-6 and TRBJ2-2; 9 bases agree with TRBD2. Germline CDR1 and CDR2: MNHNY and SVGAGI (reference sequence). After removal of 8 bases from V and 5 bases from J, the junction contained 6 bases not matched to a gene. This CDR3 comprises 14 residues.

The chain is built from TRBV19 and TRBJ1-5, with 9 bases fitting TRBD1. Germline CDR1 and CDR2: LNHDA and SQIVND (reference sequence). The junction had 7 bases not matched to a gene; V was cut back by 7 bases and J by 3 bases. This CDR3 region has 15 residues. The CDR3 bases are TGTGCCAGTACCCACAGGGGGCCCCCCAATCAGCCCCAGCATTTT. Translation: CASTHRGPPNQPQHF.

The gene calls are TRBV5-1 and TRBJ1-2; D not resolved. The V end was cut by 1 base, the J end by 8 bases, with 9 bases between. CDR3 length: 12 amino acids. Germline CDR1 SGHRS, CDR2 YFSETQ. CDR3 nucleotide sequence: TGCGCCAGCAGCTTGAATGCTGGGGGCTACACCTTC. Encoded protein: CASSLNAGGYTF.

In DNA form, the CDR3 reads TGTGCCAGCAGTTACTCAGGGGGCGGGGGGCCCTACGAGCAGTACTTC. Protein product: CASSYSGGGGPYEQYF. The chain has TRBV6-6 and TRBJ2-7; D is perhaps TRBD2 (8 bases). V was cut by 0 bases and J by 2 bases, with 14 bases left in between. The CDR3 consists of 16 residues. Germline V lookup: CDR1 MNHNY, CDR2 SVGAGI (reference sequence).

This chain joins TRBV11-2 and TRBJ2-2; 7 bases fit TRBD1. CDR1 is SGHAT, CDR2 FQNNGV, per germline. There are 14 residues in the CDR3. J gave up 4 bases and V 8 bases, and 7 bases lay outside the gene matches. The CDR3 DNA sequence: TGTGCCAGCGCAGGGGGTACGAGCACCGGGGAGCTGTTTTTT. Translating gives CASAGGTSTGELFF.

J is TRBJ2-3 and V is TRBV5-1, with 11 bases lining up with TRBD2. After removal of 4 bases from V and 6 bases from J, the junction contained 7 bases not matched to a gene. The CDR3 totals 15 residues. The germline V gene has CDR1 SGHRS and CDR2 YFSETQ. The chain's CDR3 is CASSGSGGALDTQYF. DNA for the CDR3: TGCGCCAGCAGCGGTAGCGGGGGGGCCCTGGATACGCAGTATTTT. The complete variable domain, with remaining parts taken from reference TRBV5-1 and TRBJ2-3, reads KAGVTQTPRYLIKTRGQQVTLSCSPISGHRSVSWYQQTPGQGLQFLFEYFSETQRNKGNFPGRFSGRQFSNSRSEMNVSTLELGDSALYLCASSGSGGALDTQYFGPGTRLTVL.

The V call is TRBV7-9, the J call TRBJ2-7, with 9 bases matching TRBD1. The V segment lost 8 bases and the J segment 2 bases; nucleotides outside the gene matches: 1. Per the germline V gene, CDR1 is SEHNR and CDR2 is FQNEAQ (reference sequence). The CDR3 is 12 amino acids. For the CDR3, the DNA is TGTGCCAGCCGACAGGGGGCCTACGAGCAGTACTTC. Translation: CASRQGAYEQYF.

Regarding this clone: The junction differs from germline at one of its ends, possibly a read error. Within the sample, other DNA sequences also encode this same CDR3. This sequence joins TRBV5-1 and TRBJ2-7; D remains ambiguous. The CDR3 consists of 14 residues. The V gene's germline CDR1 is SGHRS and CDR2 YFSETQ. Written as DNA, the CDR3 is TGCGCCAGCAGCTTGGGGCCGAGCTCCTACGAGCAATACTTC. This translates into CASSLGPSSYEQYF. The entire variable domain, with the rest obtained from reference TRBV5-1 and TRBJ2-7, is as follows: KAGVTQTPRYLIKTRGQQVTLSCSPISGHRSVSWYQQTPGQGLQFLFEYFSETQRNKGNFPGRFSGRQFSNSRSEMNVSTLELGDSALYLCASSLGPSSYEQYFGPGTRLTVT.

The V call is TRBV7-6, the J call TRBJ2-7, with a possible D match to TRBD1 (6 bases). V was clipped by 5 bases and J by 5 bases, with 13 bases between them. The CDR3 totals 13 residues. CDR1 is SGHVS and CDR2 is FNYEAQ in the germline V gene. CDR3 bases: TGTGCCAGCAGCGCAGCTCCAGGGGACGAGCAGTACTTC. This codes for CASSAAPGDEQYF.

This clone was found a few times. Here the CDR3 reads CASSFSLADSYNEQFF. The CDR3 DNA follows: TGTGCCAGCAGCTTTTCACTAGCGGACTCCTACAATGAGCAGTTCTTC. The V and J genes are TRBV5-6 and TRBJ2-1; TRBD2 matches at 8 bases. Germline-derived CDR1 and CDR2 are SGHDT and YYEEEE. The CDR3 covers 16 residues. The V and J ends lost 2 bases and 0 bases, in that order; junction bases with no gene match: 4. Combining the CDR3 with reference TRBV5-6 and TRBJ2-1 gives the whole variable domain DAGVTQSPTHLIKTRGQQVTLRCSPKSGHDTVSWYQQALGQGPQFIFQYYEEEERQRGNFPDRFSGHQFPNYSSELNVNALLLGDSALYLCASSFSLADSYNEQFFGPGTRLTVL.

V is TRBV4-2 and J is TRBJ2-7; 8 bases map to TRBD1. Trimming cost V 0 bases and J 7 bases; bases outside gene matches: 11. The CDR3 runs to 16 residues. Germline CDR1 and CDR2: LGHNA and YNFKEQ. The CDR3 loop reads CASSQDSLGRGLEQYF. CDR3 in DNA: TGTGCCAGCAGCCAAGATAGTCTTGGCAGGGGGCTTGAGCAGTACTTC.

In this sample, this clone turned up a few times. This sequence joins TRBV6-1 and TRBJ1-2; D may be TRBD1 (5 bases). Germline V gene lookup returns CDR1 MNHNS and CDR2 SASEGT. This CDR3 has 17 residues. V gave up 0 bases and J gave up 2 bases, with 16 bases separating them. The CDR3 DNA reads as TGTGCCAGCAGTGAAGCGGTAGGGCAGGGAGGGAACTATGGCTACACCTTC. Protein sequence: CASSEAVGQGGNYGYTF.

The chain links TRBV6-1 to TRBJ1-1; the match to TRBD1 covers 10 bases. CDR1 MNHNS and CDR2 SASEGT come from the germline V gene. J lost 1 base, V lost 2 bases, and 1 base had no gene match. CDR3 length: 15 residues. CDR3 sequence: CASSEWTGGNTEAFF. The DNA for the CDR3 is TGTGCCAGCAGTGAATGGACAGGGGGGAACACTGAAGCTTTCTTT.

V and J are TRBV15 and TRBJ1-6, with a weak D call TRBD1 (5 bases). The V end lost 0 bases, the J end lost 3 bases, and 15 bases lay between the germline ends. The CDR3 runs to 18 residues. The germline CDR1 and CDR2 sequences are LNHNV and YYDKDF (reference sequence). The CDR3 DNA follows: TGTGCCACCAGCAGAGATCGGGACCTAGCCCTCTATAATTCACCCCTCCACTTT. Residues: CATSRDRDLALYNSPLHF.

The CDR3 protein is CASSDRGEKLFF. Written as DNA, the CDR3 is TGTGCCAGCAGCGACAGAGGCGAAAAACTGTTTTTT. V usage is TRBV6-1 and J usage is TRBJ1-4; TRBD1 might be the D (5 bases). In germline, CDR1 is MNHNS, CDR2 SASEGT. The CDR3 consists of 12 residues. The ends were cut back, 6 bases at V and 8 bases at J, with 10 bases in the middle.

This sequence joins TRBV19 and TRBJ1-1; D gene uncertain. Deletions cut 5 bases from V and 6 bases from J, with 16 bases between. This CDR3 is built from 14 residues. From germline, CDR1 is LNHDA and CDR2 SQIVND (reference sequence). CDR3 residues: CASSDYGVMAEAFF. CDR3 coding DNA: TGTGCCAGTAGTGACTACGGGGTCATGGCTGAAGCTTTCTTT.

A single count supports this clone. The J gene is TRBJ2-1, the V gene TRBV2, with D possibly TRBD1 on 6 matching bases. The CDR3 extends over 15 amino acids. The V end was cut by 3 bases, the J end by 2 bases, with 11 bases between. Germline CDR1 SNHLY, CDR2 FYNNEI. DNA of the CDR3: TGTGCCAGCAGTGACCCCAGGGGCGCCTACAATGAGCAGTTCTTC. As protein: CASSDPRGAYNEQFF.

The CDR3 loop is CASSYEDSTFGSEAFF. DNA for the CDR3: TGTGCCAGCAGTTACGAGGACAGTACGTTTGGCTCTGAAGCTTTCTTT. The V call is TRBV6-5, the J call TRBJ1-1; a weak D match, TRBD1 (6 bases). Germline CDR1 reads MNHEY; CDR2 reads SVGAGI. With 2 bases removed from V and 6 bases from J, the gap between germline ends came to 19 bases. The CDR3 extends over 16 amino acids.

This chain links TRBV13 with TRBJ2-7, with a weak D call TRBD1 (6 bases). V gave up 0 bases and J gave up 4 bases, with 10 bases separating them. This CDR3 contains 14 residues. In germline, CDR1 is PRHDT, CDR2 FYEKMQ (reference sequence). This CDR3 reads CASSLGRTAYEQYF. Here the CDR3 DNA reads TGTGCCAGCAGCTTAGGGAGGACAGCTTACGAGCAGTACTTC.

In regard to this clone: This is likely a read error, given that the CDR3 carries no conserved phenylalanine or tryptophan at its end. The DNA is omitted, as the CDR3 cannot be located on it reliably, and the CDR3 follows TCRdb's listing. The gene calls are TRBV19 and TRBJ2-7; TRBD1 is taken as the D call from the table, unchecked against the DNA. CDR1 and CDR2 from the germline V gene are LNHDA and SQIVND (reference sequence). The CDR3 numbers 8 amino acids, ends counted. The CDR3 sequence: CASSIFGI.

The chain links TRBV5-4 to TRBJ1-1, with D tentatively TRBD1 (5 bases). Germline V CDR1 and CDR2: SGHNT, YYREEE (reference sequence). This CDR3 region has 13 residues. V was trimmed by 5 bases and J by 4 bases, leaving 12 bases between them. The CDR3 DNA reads TGTGCCAGCAGAGGGGAGAGGCGCACTGAAGCTTTCTTT. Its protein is CASRGERRTEAFF.

CDR3 coding DNA: TGTGCCAGCAGCCCCGACGGGGCCTATGGCTACACCTTC. Protein sequence: CASSPDGAYGYTF. This chain joins TRBV5-6 and TRBJ1-2, with D maybe TRBD1 (5 bases). The CDR3 sequence is 13 residues long. Germline assignment: CDR1 SGHDT and CDR2 YYEEEE. Trimming removed 4 bases at V and 4 bases at J, with 11 bases between.

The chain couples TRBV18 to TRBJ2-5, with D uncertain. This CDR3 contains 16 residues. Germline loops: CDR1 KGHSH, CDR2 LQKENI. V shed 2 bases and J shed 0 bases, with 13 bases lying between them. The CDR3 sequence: CASSPTGPRYQETQYF. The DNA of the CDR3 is TGTGCCAGCTCACCAACCGGGCCTAGGTACCAAGAGACCCAGTACTTC.

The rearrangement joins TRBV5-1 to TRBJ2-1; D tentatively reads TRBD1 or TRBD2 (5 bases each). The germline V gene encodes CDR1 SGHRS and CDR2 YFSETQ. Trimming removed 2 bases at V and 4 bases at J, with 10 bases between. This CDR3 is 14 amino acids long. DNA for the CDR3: TGCGCCAGCAGCTTCGGGACGGAATACAATGAGCAGTTCTTC. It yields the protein CASSFGTEYNEQFF. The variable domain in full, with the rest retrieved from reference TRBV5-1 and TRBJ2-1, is KAGVTQTPRYLIKTRGQQVTLSCSPISGHRSVSWYQQTPGQGLQFLFEYFSETQRNKGNFPGRFSGRQFSNSRSEMNVSTLELGDSALYLCASSFGTEYNEQFFGPGTRLTVL.